This is a list of T cell receptor beta chains from one sample in a study of T cell repertoires in cytomegalovirus infection. TCRdb redid the calling of the reads with MiXCR, one entry per CDR3 protein. The profile shows around 530,000 distinct CDR3 sequences, roughly 29% of them singletons. The specimen was PBMCs. The source is a human donor in good health (CMV status not recorded). Some clones in this sample may be carry-over from other donors' samples. Each CDR3 is given with its conserved first and last residue. A D gene is named only where the DNA matches it firmly. Size tells how often a clone was seen (once, few, many) or the class of an expanded clone, and some rows leave it out.

j_gene: TRBJ1-2; v_gene: TRBV6-1; d_gene: NA; abundance: few; CDR3nt: TGTGCCACCTCCTTTGGTTTCGCTAACTATGGCTACACCTTC; CDR3aa: CATSFGFANYGYTF
j_gene: TRBJ1-5; v_gene: TRBV19; d_gene: NA; abundance: NA; CDR3nt: TGTGCCAGTAGTATGTTGGGGAGGGAGGTTCCCCAGCATTTT; CDR3aa: CASSMLGREVPQHF
j_gene: TRBJ2-1; v_gene: TRBV12-3/TRBV12-4; d_gene: TRBD1; abundance: NA; CDR3nt: TGTGCCAGCAGGGACAGGGCGCGTGGGGTCTACAATGAGCAGTTCTTC; CDR3aa: CASRDRARGVYNEQFF
j_gene: TRBJ1-1; v_gene: TRBV4-1; d_gene: NA; abundance: few; CDR3nt: TGCGCCAGCAGCCAAGGCATATTGAACACTGAAGCTTTCTTT; CDR3aa: CASSQGILNTEAFF
j_gene: TRBJ2-5; v_gene: TRBV11-2; d_gene: TRBD2; abundance: NA; CDR3nt: TGTGCCAGCAGCGAGGGACTAGCGGGAAGACAAGAGACCCAGTACTTC; CDR3aa: CASSEGLAGRQETQYF
j_gene: TRBJ2-3; v_gene: TRBV5-1; d_gene: NA; abundance: NA; CDR3nt: TGCGCCAGCAGCTCGGCGGCAGGATACACAGATACGCAGTATTTT; CDR3aa: CASSSAAGYTDTQYF
j_gene: TRBJ1-4; v_gene: TRBV6-5; d_gene: NA; abundance: few; CDR3nt: TGTGCCAGCAGTTATACAGGGTCAGATAATGAAAAACTGTTTTTT; CDR3aa: CASSYTGSDNEKLFF
j_gene: TRBJ2-1; v_gene: TRBV7-2; d_gene: NA; abundance: NA; CDR3nt: TGTGCCAGCAGCAGTACCGTCTCCAATGAGCAGTTCTTC; CDR3aa: CASSSTVSNEQFF
j_gene: TRBJ2-1; v_gene: TRBV7-2; d_gene: NA; abundance: many; CDR3nt: TGTGCCAGCAGCTTAAGGGGGTCAGGCTACAATGAGCAGTTCTTC; CDR3aa: CASSLRGSGYNEQFF
j_gene: TRBJ1-4; v_gene: TRBV6-5; d_gene: NA; abundance: NA; CDR3nt: TGTGCCAGCAGTTACTCGAAAACGCAGCGAGCAACTAATGAAAAACTGTTTTTT; CDR3aa: CASSYSKTQRATNEKLFF
j_gene: TRBJ1-5; v_gene: TRBV6-2/TRBV6-3; d_gene: TRBD1; abundance: many; CDR3nt: TGTGCCAGCAGACCGGGACAGGGTGGTCAGCCCCAGCATTTT; CDR3aa: CASRPGQGGQPQHF
j_gene: TRBJ1-1; v_gene: TRBV7-8; d_gene: NA; abundance: many; CDR3nt: TGTGCCAGCAGCTTAGATTTGGGGGTGAACACTGAAGCTTTCTTT; CDR3aa: CASSLDLGVNTEAFF
j_gene: TRBJ1-2; v_gene: TRBV4-1; d_gene: NA; abundance: few; CDR3nt: TGCGCCAGCAGCCAAGATGGAGGACTTAGCGGCTACACCTTC; CDR3aa: CASSQDGGLSGYTF